What follows describes a single T cell receptor (beta chain). Germline loops: CDR1 MDHEN, CDR2 SYDVKM. V shed 9 bases and J 1 base; nucleotides not matched to a gene: 9. The CDR3 totals 15 residues. Per the authors' pipeline: Reference gene primer amplification gave estimated nucleated cell counts. Some clones are missing from TCRdb's copy, which holds only in-frame ones; the method was immunoSEQ multiplex PCR. V and J calls plus clone size are reproduced from that table; the DNA served to infer D and trimming. The repertoire holds roughly 230,000 clones, with 84% as singletons. This record comes from a study of blood T cell repertoires in COVID-19. About the research overall: The study drew acute and convalescent COVID-19 samples from the United States, Italy and Spain.

In assigning cohorts, the study relied on participant-reported clinical history. Donors of Cohort 3 who recovered were those that had two negative PCRs, clearance, or symptom resolution. This clonotype was obtained from a man aged 45 to 65 who had recovered from COVID-19. What was sequenced was PBMCs or T cells enriched from blood (not recorded which). The chain joins TRBV28 to TRBJ2-1; 7 nucleotides line up with TRBD1. For the CDR3, the DNA is TGTGCCAGTCGCGAGGGGGCGCGATCCTACAATGAGCAGTTCTTC. Its translation is CASREGARSYNEQFF.